This T cell receptor (beta chain) was observed in a study of blood T cell repertoires in COVID-19. About the study: Sites in the United States, Italy and Spain provided acute and convalescent COVID-19 samples. PBMCs, B-cell-depleted T cells, or T cells were the source of the cDNA or gDNA that made up the material.

After removal of 4 bases from V and 2 bases from J, the junction contained 8 bases not matched to a gene. This CDR3 comprises 16 residues. Per germline, CDR1 SGHRS and CDR2 YFSETQ. Patients at the Seattle site were enrolled during active infection and followed longitudinally. In the original analysis: Amplified reference gene primers provided the basis for estimating nucleated cell counts. Assay: immunoSEQ multiplex PCR; the TCRdb copy retains only in-frame clones and omits some. Clone size and V and J calls were adopted from that table, with D and trimming inferred from the DNA. The repertoire has 55,000 to 75,000 clones, roughly 80% of them found once; the top ten carry roughly a sixth.

Sequencing was done on a sample of peripheral blood. The V gene is TRBV5-1, the J gene TRBJ2-3, with TRBD2 matching over 9 bases. The receptor was derived from a man aged 60 to 75 with COVID-19, enrolled during active disease. The CDR3: CASSAGTSYYTDTQYF. CDR3 DNA: TGCGCCAGCAGCGCAGGGACTAGCTATTACACAGATACGCAGTATTTT.